This T cell receptor beta chain was captured in a study of CD8 T cell repertoires and HIV-1 epitope variants. CDR1 and CDR2 (germline): MNHEY, SMNVEV (reference sequence). Deletions cut 8 bases from V and 3 bases from J, with 12 bases between. The CDR3 is made up of 13 amino acids. Clones were sequenced by immunoSEQ multiplex PCR, and TCRdb holds only the in-frame ones, with some missing. The sample lists more than 85,000 clones; 74% were seen once. This clone was found once. Sequencing input: uncultured baseline CD8+ T cells from peripheral blood mononuclear cells (PBMCs). The TCR originated in a male donor with HIV. The chain combines TRBV27 with TRBJ2-3, with D unresolved. The CDR3 nucleotides read TGTGCCAGCTCCGGGCCCCGGACAGATACGCAGTATTTT. Protein: CASSGPRTDTQYF.